The entry that follows covers one TCR beta chain sequence. The sample is drawn from a study of tissue T cells after allogeneic stem cell transplantation. This CDR3 has 20 residues. Germline lookup yields CDR1 MNHEY and CDR2 SMNVEV (reference sequence). Trimming took 1 base from V and 0 from J; bases not matched to a gene: 17. Sequencing was performed with immunoSEQ multiplex PCR; in TCRdb, only in-frame clones are kept and a portion is missing. The data contain 25,000 to 35,000 clones, around 86% of them singletons. The sequences come from blood, collected before transplantation. The gene calls are TRBV27 and TRBJ2-7, with 8 bases lining up with TRBD1. The TCR was taken from a woman aged 18 to 55 who later had graft-versus-host disease after an allogeneic stem cell transplant. CDR3 in DNA: TGTGCCAGCAGTTTATTAACAGGGGGAACGATTTCCGCGAGCTCCTACGAGCAGTACTTC. Its translation is CASSLLTGGTISASSYEQYF.